The 23 T cell receptor beta chains in this list originate from one sample, sequenced in a study of patients and donors after allogeneic stem cell transplantation. TCRdb itself ran the RT-PCR reads through MiXCR, one entry per CDR3 protein. Among some 87,000 distinct CDR3 sequences listed, around 48% were seen once. Sequencing input: blood, either unsorted or a sorted T cell fraction (not recorded which). Source of these receptors: a human donor who was either an allogeneic HSCT recipient or a stem cell or donor lymphocyte infusion donor (not recorded which). It is not recorded whose cells these are; they may come from a transplant donor.

This chain uses TRBV12-3 or TRBV12-4 with TRBJ1-2; D remains ambiguous. The CDR3 has 13 amino acids. V shed 6 bases and J shed 4 bases, with 12 bases lying between them. The CDR3 region is CASRRDMSYGYTF. CDR3 nucleotide sequence: TGTGCCAGCAGGCGAGATATGAGCTATGGCTACACCTTC.

This clonotype was detected a few times. J is TRBJ1-6 and V is TRBV15; D is uncertain. The CDR3 spans 14 residues. Trimming removed 5 bases at V and 0 bases at J, with 5 bases between. From germline, CDR1 is LNHNV and CDR2 YYDKDF (reference sequence). CDR3 in DNA: TGTGCCACCAGCGTCAACTCCTATAATTCACCCCTCCACTTT. Translated, it gives CATSVNSYNSPLHF.

V and J are TRBV4-3 and TRBJ1-2; no firm D call. The CDR3 is 16 residues long. The V end was cut by 4 bases, the J end by 0 bases, with 15 bases between. Germline V gene lookup returns CDR1 LGHNA and CDR2 YSLEER. CDR3 amino acids: CASSPRGPTPNYGYTF. DNA for the CDR3: TGCGCCAGCAGCCCGCGCGGCCCGACACCTAACTATGGCTACACCTTC.

In its sample, this clonotype was seen a few times. CDR3 in amino acids: CASSLAASSSYEQYF. CDR3 nucleotide sequence: TGTGCCAGCAGTTTAGCTGCTTCGAGCTCCTACGAGCAGTACTTC. V is TRBV27 and J is TRBJ2-7; no definite D call. The CDR3 has 15 amino acids. CDR1 MNHEY and CDR2 SMNVEV come from the germline V gene (reference sequence). V was pared by 2 bases and J by 0 bases, with 11 bases between.

The chain uses TRBV4-3 and TRBJ2-2; D ambiguous. Germline CDR1 and CDR2: LGHNA and YSLEER. The ends were cut back, 0 bases at V and 0 bases at J, with 11 bases in the middle. The CDR3 is 17 residues long. In DNA form, the CDR3 reads TGCGCCAGCAGCCAAGACCGGAGTTGGACGAACACCGGGGAGCTGTTTTTT. Encoded protein: CASSQDRSWTNTGELFF.

The chain carries TRBV11-2 and TRBJ1-5; D gene uncertain. The CDR3 is 15 amino acids. The V gene's germline CDR1 is SGHAT and CDR2 FQNNGV. V was shortened by 3 bases and J by 7 bases, with 16 bases between the two germline ends. The CDR3 bases are TGTGCCAGCAGCTTGGACGGAGGAATCGTGCAGCCCCAGCATTTT. Translated: CASSLDGGIVQPQHF.

The chain couples TRBV7-3 to TRBJ1-2, with 10 bases matching TRBD1. J was trimmed by 8 bases and V by 5 bases; bases with no gene match: 8. Germline lookup yields CDR1 SGHTA and CDR2 FQGTGA. The CDR3 runs 14 residues. The CDR3 loop reads CASSPGQGMRGYTF. The CDR3 coding sequence is TGTGCCAGCAGCCCGGGACAGGGGATGCGCGGCTACACCTTC.

The chain joins TRBV7-6 to TRBJ2-1; 11 positions match TRBD2. The length of the CDR3 is 15 residues. Germline V CDR1 and CDR2: SGHVS, FNYEAQ. The ends lost 4 bases at V and 4 bases at J; junction bases unmatched: 3. CDR3 region: CASSSRLAGYNEQFF. In nucleotides, the CDR3 is TGTGCCAGCAGCTCACGACTAGCGGGATACAATGAGCAGTTCTTC.

Only a few counts were recorded for this clonotype. This chain uses TRBV7-2 with TRBJ1-1, with 7 nucleotides matching TRBD1. This CDR3 comprises 14 residues. Per germline, CDR1 SGHTA and CDR2 FQGNSA. The trim removed 5 bases at V and 3 bases at J, leaving 6 bases unmatched. The CDR3 nucleotides read TGTGCCAGCAGCCCACAACAGGGGTACACTGAAGCTTTCTTT. It translates to CASSPQQGYTEAFF.

V usage is TRBV7-2 and J usage is TRBJ1-1; 8 bases map to TRBD1. Losses at the gene ends were 4 bases for V and 1 base for J; bases not matched to a gene: 2. Germline V gene data show CDR1 as SGHTA and CDR2 as FQGNSA. The CDR3 is 14 residues long. The CDR3 region has the DNA TGTGCCAGCAGCTCGGACAGGGAGAACACTGAAGCTTTCTTT. Its protein product is CASSSDRENTEAFF. Combining the CDR3 with reference TRBV7-2 and TRBJ1-1 gives the whole variable domain GAGVSQSPSNKVTEKGKDVELRCDPISGHTALYWYRQSLGQGLEFLIYFQGNSAPDKSGLPSDRFSAERTGGSVSTLTIQRTQQEDSAVYLCASSSDRENTEAFFGQGTRLTVV.

V usage is TRBV6-2 or TRBV6-3 and J usage is TRBJ1-5; maybe TRBD1 (6 bases). CDR1 and CDR2 from the germline V gene are MNHEY and SVGEGT. The V end lost 5 bases, the J end lost 5 bases, and 16 bases lay between the germline ends. CDR3 length: 15 amino acids. The CDR3 DNA reads TGTGCCAGCAGTCCGGACAGCTCCGACCATCAGCCCCAGCATTTT. Protein sequence: CASSPDSSDHQPQHF.

This clonotype appeared a few times. The CDR3 is CASSADGVNTEAFF. The CDR3 DNA reads TGCGCCAGCAGCGCGGACGGAGTGAACACTGAAGCTTTCTTT. J is TRBJ1-1 and V is TRBV5-1; no clear D gene. Germline CDR1 SGHRS, CDR2 YFSETQ. The CDR3 consists of 14 residues. Trimming took 4 bases from V and 0 from J, leaving 10 bases between them. The full variable domain, completed using reference TRBV5-1 and TRBJ1-1, is KAGVTQTPRYLIKTRGQQVTLSCSPISGHRSVSWYQQTPGQGLQFLFEYFSETQRNKGNFPGRFSGRQFSNSRSEMNVSTLELGDSALYLCASSADGVNTEAFFGQGTRLTVV.

The genes are TRBV5-1 and TRBJ2-2; D possibly corresponds to TRBD1 (5 bases). Germline CDR1 and CDR2: SGHRS and YFSETQ. The CDR3 runs 18 residues. V was cut by 0 bases and J by 0 bases, with 15 bases left in between. CDR3 coding DNA: TGCGCCAGCAGCTTGGGATGGAACAGGAGAGCGAACACCGGGGAGCTGTTTTTT. Protein: CASSLGWNRRANTGELFF.

The chain links TRBV5-6 to TRBJ2-1; 8 bases agree with TRBD1. V lost 7 bases to trimming and J lost 4 bases; unmatched junction nucleotides: 13. Looked up from germline, CDR1 is SGHDT and CDR2 is YYEEEE. CDR3 length equals 16 residues. For the CDR3, the DNA is TGTGCCAGCTCACGCCCCGGGACAGGTAGATACAATGAGCAGTTCTTC. It is translated as CASSRPGTGRYNEQFF.

This clonotype turned up a few times. The J gene is TRBJ1-5, the V gene TRBV28, with TRBD1 matching 7 bases. Unmatched junction bases numbered 3, after V lost 7 bases and J lost 3 bases. This CDR3 spans 13 amino acids. Germline V CDR1 and CDR2: MDHEN, SYDVKM. CDR3 DNA: TGTGCCAGCAAGGGACAGAACAATCAGCCCCAGCATTTT. Translation: CASKGQNNQPQHF.

This chain connects TRBV27 to TRBJ2-7; a weak D match, TRBD2 (5 bases). Trimming cost V 2 bases and J 0 bases, with 14 bases left between them. Per germline, CDR1 MNHEY and CDR2 SMNVEV (reference sequence). This CDR3 has 16 amino acids. CDR3 bases: TGTGCCAGCAGTTTAGGGGTGGGAGTACCCTCCTACGAGCAGTACTTC. It codes for CASSLGVGVPSYEQYF.

The CDR3 reads CSVSLTGQGGYTF. CDR3 bases: TGCAGCGTTTCCTTGACAGGTCAGGGAGGCTACACCTTC. The chain uses TRBV29-1 and TRBJ1-2, with D possibly matching TRBD1 (6 bases). V was trimmed by 5 bases and J by 8 bases, leaving 18 bases between them. The CDR3 has 13 residues. Germline loops: CDR1 SQVTM, CDR2 ANQGSEA.

This clonotype was detected a few times. This rearrangement joins TRBV7-2 to TRBJ1-6; maybe TRBD1 (5 bases). Germline CDR1 reads SGHTA; CDR2 reads FQGNSA. V was pared by 3 bases and J by 8 bases, with 17 bases between. The length of the CDR3 is 16 residues. DNA of the CDR3: TGTGCCAGCAGCTTGGGGCAAGGGTACGGGCATTCACCCCTCCACTTT. Protein product: CASSLGQGYGHSPLHF. The complete variable domain, with remaining parts taken from reference TRBV7-2 and TRBJ1-6, reads GAGVSQSPSNKVTEKGKDVELRCDPISGHTALYWYRQSLGQGLEFLIYFQGNSAPDKSGLPSDRFSAERTGGSVSTLTIQRTQQEDSAVYLCASSLGQGYGHSPLHFGNGTRLTVT.

In DNA, the CDR3 is TGTGCCAGCAGCTTTGGACTAAGAGAAGAACTGTTTTTT. This sequence encodes CASSFGLREELFF. The chain uses TRBV5-5 and TRBJ1-4; D uncertain. Germline CDR1 and CDR2: SGHKS and YYEKEE (reference sequence). Trimming removed 2 bases from V and 12 bases from J, with 14 bases in between. The CDR3 covers 13 residues.

The chain couples TRBV3-1 to TRBJ1-4; D is perhaps TRBD1 (5 bases). The V and J ends lost 1 base and 7 bases respectively, with 10 bases between them. Germline CDR1 LGHDT, CDR2 YNNKEL (reference sequence). CDR3 length: 14 residues. Here the CDR3 DNA reads TGTGCCAGCAGCCAAGTCCAGGGAGGTGAAAAACTGTTTTTT. Encoded protein: CASSQVQGGEKLFF.

Only a few counts were recorded for this clonotype. The chain combines TRBV5-1 with TRBJ1-1, with D unclear. CDR1 and CDR2 (germline): SGHRS, YFSETQ. The CDR3 spans 16 residues. The V gene lost 0 bases and the J gene lost 0 bases, with 12 bases spanning the gap. In DNA, the CDR3 is TGCGCCAGCAGCTTGGACAGTCAATGGATGAACACTGAAGCTTTCTTT. Protein product: CASSLDSQWMNTEAFF. The whole variable domain, filled in from reference TRBV5-1 and TRBJ1-1, reads KAGVTQTPRYLIKTRGQQVTLSCSPISGHRSVSWYQQTPGQGLQFLFEYFSETQRNKGNFPGRFSGRQFSNSRSEMNVSTLELGDSALYLCASSLDSQWMNTEAFFGQGTRLTVV.

This clonotype was seen only a few times. The CDR3 loop is CASSLGMGLNTEAFF. CDR3 sequence (DNA): TGTGCCAGCAGTTTAGGTATGGGACTGAACACTGAAGCTTTCTTT. The chain recombines TRBV12-3 or TRBV12-4 with TRBJ1-1; D perhaps matches TRBD1 (5 bases). Trimming took 1 base from V and 0 from J, leaving 9 bases between them. This CDR3 region has 15 residues.

V is TRBV28 and J is TRBJ2-3; D may be TRBD2 (6 bases). Between the trimmed V and J ends, which lost 2 bases and 4 bases, there was a span of 19 bases. The CDR3 contains 17 residues. CDR1 and CDR2 from the germline V gene are MDHEN and SYDVKM. CDR3 nucleotide sequence: TGTGCCAGCAGTTTACCGGGAGCGGGCTTCGGCGCAGATACGCAGTATTTT. As protein: CASSLPGAGFGADTQYF.